This entry is about one T cell receptor beta chain. Its specificity is not known. TCRdb's table, derived via immunoSEQ multiplex PCR, lists solely in-frame clones and lacks some. The sample contains tens of thousands of clones, approximately 94% of which appear only once. This record comes from a study of OX40 agonist ivuxolimab in advanced cancers. Findings and caveats of the study: Antigens targeted by the expanded peripheral T cells were not determined. There were also nonresponders showing low normalized T-cell clonal expansion.

Germline V gives CDR1 MNHEY, CDR2 SMNVEV (reference sequence). J was trimmed by 6 bases and V by 5 bases; bases with no gene match: 12. The CDR3 is made up of 15 amino acids. No patient had autoimmune disease or received systemic immunosuppression. The source of this sequence is an adult with an advanced solid tumor such as melanoma, head and neck, liver or kidney cancer. This specimen was CD4+ or CD8+ T cells sorted from blood, taken in a trial of the OX40 agonist ivuxolimab. The chain combines TRBV27 with TRBJ2-7; 8 nucleotides line up with TRBD2. The CDR3 region is CASSLAAGGFGEQYF. DNA for the CDR3: TGTGCCAGCAGTCTCGCGGCGGGAGGATTCGGCGAGCAGTACTTC.